The rows below give T cell receptor beta chains drawn from one sample of a study of blood T cell repertoires in COVID-19. Libraries were prepared by immunoSEQ multiplex PCR; TCRdb keeps only in-frame clonotypes and omits some of them. The sample has some 200,000 clones, about 90% seen once. Material for sequencing was peripheral blood. The source of these receptors is a man aged 25 to 40 with acute or convalescent COVID-19. The CDR3 runs from the conserved cysteine through the conserved F or W. A D gene is named only where the DNA matches it firmly. Where a row states a size, it is once, few, many or the class of an expanded clone; other rows omit it.

clone_size	v_call	j_call	d_call	cdr3_aa	cdr3_nt
-	TRBV4-1	TRBJ2-4	TRBD2	CASSPPTAGRKNIQYF	TGCGCCAGCAGCCCCCCCACAGCGGGGAGGAAAAACATTCAGTACTTC
-	TRBV3-1/TRBV3-2	TRBJ2-3	TRBD2	CASSQRTSGGTDTQYF	TGTGCCAGCAGTCAAAGGACTAGCGGGGGTACAGATACGCAGTATTTT
-	TRBV30	TRBJ2-3	TRBD2	CAWRTSGSKDTQYF	TGTGCCTGGAGAACTAGCGGGAGTAAAGATACGCAGTATTTT
-	TRBV27	TRBJ1-2	TRBD1	CASSLSRGQLGYGYTF	TGTGCCAGCAGTTTATCAAGGGGACAGCTGGGATATGGCTACACCTTC
-	TRBV6-6	TRBJ1-1	-	CASTPAKGMNTEAFF	TGTGCCAGCACTCCGGCTAAGGGGATGAACACTGAAGCTTTCTTT
few	TRBV11-2	TRBJ2-2	TRBD2	CASSRGTSGYTGELFF	TGTGCCAGCAGCCGAGGGACTAGCGGATACACCGGGGAGCTGTTTTTT
-	TRBV9	TRBJ1-2	-	CASSATGPGYGYTF	TGTGCCAGCAGCGCAACAGGGCCCGGCTATGGCTACACCTTC
once	TRBV5-1	TRBJ1-1	-	CASSFSSNTEAFF	TGCGCCAGCAGCTTTTCGTCGAACACTGAAGCTTTCTTT
-	TRBV18	TRBJ2-5	-	CASSPFSGQETQYF	TGTGCCAGCTCACCATTCTCGGGTCAAGAGACCCAGTACTTC
-	TRBV27	TRBJ2-7	TRBD2	CASSLFPGGTYEQYF	TGTGCCAGCAGTTTATTTCCGGGAGGGACCTACGAGCAGTACTTC
-	TRBV28	TRBJ1-3	-	CASRGPMASSGNTIYF	TGTGCCAGCAGGGGCCCCATGGCAAGCTCTGGAAACACCATATATTTT
few	TRBV29-1	TRBJ1-2	-	CSVEDLIGGSYGYTF	TGCAGCGTTGAAGATCTTATTGGGGGCTCCTATGGCTACACCTTC
-	TRBV12-3/TRBV12-4	TRBJ2-3	TRBD2	CASRRDYTDTQYF	TGTGCCAGCAGGCGGGACTACACAGATACGCAGTATTTT
-	TRBV10-3	TRBJ2-3	TRBD2	CAIRTSGVTDTQYF	TGTGCCATCAGGACTAGCGGGGTCACAGATACGCAGTATTTT
-	TRBV5-5	TRBJ2-5	TRBD1	CASTLLPGGQGWETQYF	TGTGCCAGCACCCTTCTACCGGGGGGACAGGGGTGGGAGACCCAGTACTTC
-	TRBV19	TRBJ2-1	-	CASSILVSGYNEQFF	TGTGCCAGTAGTATTCTAGTCTCGGGCTACAATGAGCAGTTCTTC
few	TRBV27	TRBJ1-5	TRBD1	CASSPRQGVRPQHF	TGTGCCAGCAGTCCCCGACAGGGCGTGCGGCCCCAGCATTTT
-	TRBV2	TRBJ1-5	-	CVGGRGGNQPQHF	TGTGTGGGAGGACGAGGGGGCAATCAGCCCCAGCATTTT
-	TRBV9	TRBJ2-3	-	CASSDRRGDTQYF	TGTGCCAGCAGCGACCGAAGGGGGGATACGCAGTATTTT
-	TRBV7-3	TRBJ1-1	TRBD1	CASSRDRGTEAFF	TGTGCCAGCAGCCGGGACAGGGGAACTGAAGCTTTCTTT
-	TRBV11-1	TRBJ1-4	-	CASSRNSWNEKLFF	TGTGCCAGCAGCCGTAACAGTTGGAATGAAAAACTGTTTTTT
-	TRBV7-3	TRBJ1-4	-	CASSLSEKLFF	TGTGCCAGCAGCTTATCGGAAAAACTGTTTTTT
-	TRBV5-6	TRBJ1-5	TRBD1	CASSPMTGLGNQPQHF	TGTGCCAGCAGCCCTATGACAGGGCTGGGCAATCAGCCCCAGCATTTT
-	TRBV30	TRBJ2-3	TRBD2	CAFGAGTSLSTDTQYF	TGTGCCTTCGGGGCAGGGACTAGCCTTAGCACAGATACGCAGTATTTT
once	TRBV7-6	TRBJ2-2	TRBD2	CASSLGEGGDTGELFF	TGTGCCAGCAGCTTAGGGGAGGGCGGTGACACCGGGGAGCTGTTTTTT
-	TRBV28	TRBJ2-2	TRBD2	CASRYSIPRPGTSGRVPGELFF	TGTGCCAGCAGATATTCCATACCCCGTCCCGGGACTAGCGGGAGAGTTCCCGGGGAGCTGTTTTTT